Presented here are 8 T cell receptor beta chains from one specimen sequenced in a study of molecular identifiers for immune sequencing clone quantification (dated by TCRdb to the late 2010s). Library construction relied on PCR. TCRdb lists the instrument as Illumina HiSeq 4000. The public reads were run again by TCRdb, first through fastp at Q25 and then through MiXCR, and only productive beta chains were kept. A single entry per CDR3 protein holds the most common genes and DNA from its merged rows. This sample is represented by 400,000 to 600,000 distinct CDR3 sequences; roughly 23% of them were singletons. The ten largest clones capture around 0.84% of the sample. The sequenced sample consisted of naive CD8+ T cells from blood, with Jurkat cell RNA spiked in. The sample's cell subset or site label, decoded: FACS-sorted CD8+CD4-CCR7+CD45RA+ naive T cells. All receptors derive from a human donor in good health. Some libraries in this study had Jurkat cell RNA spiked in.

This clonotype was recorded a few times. CDR3: CASSVGRSPLHF. In DNA form, the CDR3 reads TGTGCCAGTAGTGTTGGGCGTTCACCCCTCCACTTT. This chain links TRBV19 with TRBJ1-6; D unclear. V shed 5 bases and J shed 9 bases, with 8 bases lying between them. The CDR3 is 12 amino acids. From germline, CDR1 is LNHDA and CDR2 SQIVND (reference sequence).

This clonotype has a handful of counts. The CDR3 DNA reads TGTGCCAGCAGGGGGCCACTGAATGAAAAACTGTTTTTT. Its protein product is CASRGPLNEKLFF. This chain uses TRBV12-3 or TRBV12-4 with TRBJ1-4, with a possible D match to TRBD1 (5 bases). The CDR3 contains 13 residues. The V and J ends lost 6 bases and 5 bases respectively, with 10 bases between them.

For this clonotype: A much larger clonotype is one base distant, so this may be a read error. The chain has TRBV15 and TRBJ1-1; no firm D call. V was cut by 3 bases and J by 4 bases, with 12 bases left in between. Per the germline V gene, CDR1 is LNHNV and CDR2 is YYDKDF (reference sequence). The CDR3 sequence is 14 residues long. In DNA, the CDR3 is TGTGCCACCAGCAGCGCCGGCGGGGTCACTGAAGCTTTCTTT. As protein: CATSSAGGVTEAFF.

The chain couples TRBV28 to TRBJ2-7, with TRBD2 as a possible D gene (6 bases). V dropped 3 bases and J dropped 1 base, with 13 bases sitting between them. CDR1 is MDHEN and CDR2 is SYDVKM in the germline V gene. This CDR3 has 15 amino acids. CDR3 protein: CASSFRGTKSYEQYF. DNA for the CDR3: TGTGCCAGCAGTTTTCGCGGGACCAAATCCTACGAGCAGTACTTC.

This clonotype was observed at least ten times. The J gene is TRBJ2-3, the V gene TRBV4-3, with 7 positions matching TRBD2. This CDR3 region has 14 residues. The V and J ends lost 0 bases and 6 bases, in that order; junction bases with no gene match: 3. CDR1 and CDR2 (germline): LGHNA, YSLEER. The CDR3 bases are TGCGCCAGCAGCCAAGATTGGGAGGGGGATACGCAGTATTTT. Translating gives CASSQDWEGDTQYF.

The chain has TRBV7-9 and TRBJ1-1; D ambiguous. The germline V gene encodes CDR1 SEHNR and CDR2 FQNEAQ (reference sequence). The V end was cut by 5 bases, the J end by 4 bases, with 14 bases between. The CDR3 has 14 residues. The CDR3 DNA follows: TGTGCCAGCAGCCCAGTCCCCCGGTCCACTGAAGCTTTCTTT. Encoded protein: CASSPVPRSTEAFF.

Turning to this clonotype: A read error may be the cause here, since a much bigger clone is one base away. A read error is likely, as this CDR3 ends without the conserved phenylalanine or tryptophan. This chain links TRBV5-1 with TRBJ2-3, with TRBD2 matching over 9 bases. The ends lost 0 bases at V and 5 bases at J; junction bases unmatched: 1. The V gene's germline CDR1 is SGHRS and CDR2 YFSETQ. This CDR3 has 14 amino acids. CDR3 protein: CASSLASGVDTQYL. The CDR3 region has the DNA TGCGCCAGCAGCTTGGCTAGCGGGGTAGATACGCAGTATCTT.

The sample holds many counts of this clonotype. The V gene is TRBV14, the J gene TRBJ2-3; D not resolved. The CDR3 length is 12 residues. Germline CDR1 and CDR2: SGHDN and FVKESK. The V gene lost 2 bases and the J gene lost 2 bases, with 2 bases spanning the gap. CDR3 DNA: TGTGCCAGCAGCCAATACACAGATACGCAGTATTTT. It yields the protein CASSQYTDTQYF.